These 20 T cell receptor beta chains were sequenced from one sample in a study of post-analysis software for immune sequencing data. Study results and caveats: A handful of TRBV segments appeared more often in patients than in controls, and TRBV5-6, TRBV5-1 and TRBV20-1 were among these.

Their recognized antigens are unknown. Sequencing libraries made from TCR beta cDNA carried unique molecular identifiers. TCRdb independently ran MiXCR on the PCR reads; one entry per CDR3 protein. This table has hundreds of thousands of distinct CDR3 sequences, 30% appearing once. Input material: blood. These receptors originate from a girl aged 5-17 years with multiple sclerosis.

This clonotype has just one count. The chain employs TRBV20-1 and TRBJ2-2, with TRBD1 matching over 7 bases. The junction had 11 bases not matched to a gene; V was cut back by 0 bases and J by 4 bases. The CDR3 is 17 residues long. The germline CDR1 and CDR2 sequences are DFQATT and SNEGSKA (reference sequence). CDR3 coding DNA: TGCAGTGCTAGAGATTTGACAGGGTTTGCGGGCACCGGGGAGCTGTTTTTT. This gives the protein CSARDLTGFAGTGELFF.

J is TRBJ2-1 and V is TRBV4-2, with 16 bases aligning to TRBD2. Trimming took 5 bases from V and 4 from J; bases not matched to a gene: 5. The CDR3 covers 17 residues. Germline V CDR1 and CDR2: LGHNA, YNFKEQ. CDR3 loop: CASSSGTSGGGYNEQFF. DNA of the CDR3: TGTGCCAGCAGCTCCGGGACTAGCGGGGGGGGTTACAATGAGCAGTTCTTC.

V gene TRBV20-1 combines with J gene TRBJ2-3; D is uncertain. V gave up 2 bases and J gave up 0 bases, with 21 bases separating them. The CDR3 totals 18 residues. Germline CDR1 DFQATT, CDR2 SNEGSKA (reference sequence). The CDR3 DNA reads TGCAGTGCTAGATGGCCTTGGACGGCTCAGTCTAGCACAGATACGCAGTATTTT. Its translation is CSARWPWTAQSSTDTQYF.

The table lists this clonotype with a count of one. The V call is TRBV14, the J call TRBJ2-2; 7 nucleotides match TRBD1. CDR1 is SGHDN, CDR2 FVKESK, per germline. The CDR3 loop spans 15 amino acids. After removal of 3 bases from V and 4 bases from J, the junction contained 5 bases not matched to a gene. Here the CDR3 reads CASSHVGTVTGELFF. The DNA for the CDR3 is TGTGCCAGCAGCCATGTCGGGACAGTCACCGGGGAGCTGTTTTTT.

This clonotype has just a few counts. A much larger clone lies one base from this, so it may be a read error. V is TRBV5-1 and J is TRBJ2-6; 8 positions agree with TRBD1. The V segment lost 4 bases and the J segment 3 bases; nucleotides outside the gene matches: 3. CDR1 SGHRS and CDR2 YFSETQ come from the germline V gene. The CDR3 has 15 amino acids. DNA for the CDR3: TGCGCCAGCAGCGAGGGGACAGGTGGGGCCAACGTCCTGACTTTC. Translating it yields CASSEGTGGANVLTF.

The V gene is TRBV6-6, the J gene TRBJ2-5; 9 bases are a match to TRBD1. The DNA end is a closer match to TRBJ2-7, so the J assignment may be wrong. CDR1 and CDR2 (germline): MNHNY, SVGAGI (reference sequence). The CDR3 extends over 13 amino acids. As DNA, the CDR3 is TGTGCCAGCAGTCGGGACAGGGTAGCCGAGCAGTACTTC. Residues: CASSRDRVAEQYF.

This clonotype was counted between two and nine times. This chain uses TRBV20-1 with TRBJ2-3; 11 bases line up with TRBD2. After removal of 6 bases from V and 5 bases from J, the junction contained 7 bases not matched to a gene. Germline loops: CDR1 DFQATT, CDR2 SNEGSKA (reference sequence). The CDR3 is made up of 14 amino acids. CDR3 bases: TGCAGTGCGCCCGGGACTAGCGGACGAGATACGCAGTATTTT. This codes for CSAPGTSGRDTQYF.

The J gene is TRBJ2-4, the V gene TRBV4-3, with 9 bases matching TRBD2. The last part of the DNA fits TRBJ2-7 better; the J call may be wrong. There are 16 residues in the CDR3. Per the germline V gene, CDR1 is LGHNA and CDR2 is YSLEER. CDR3 loop: CASSQALAGGPCEQYF. The DNA for the CDR3 is TGCGCCAGCAGCCAAGCCCTGGCGGGAGGGCCCTGCGAGCAGTACTTC.

On this clonotype: A junction end diverges from the germline sequence, so it may reflect a read error. The rearrangement joins TRBV20-1 to TRBJ2-7; D is unresolved. Germline CDR1 reads DFQATT; CDR2 reads SNEGSKA (reference sequence). The CDR3 contains 12 residues. The DNA for the CDR3 is TGCAGGGCTAGTCTGCTTTCCGTCGAGCAGTACTTC. Encoded protein: CRASLLSVEQYF.

This clonotype occurred many times. The gene calls are TRBV29-1 and TRBJ2-5, with unresolved D. CDR3 length: 12 amino acids. CDR1 is SQVTM, CDR2 ANQGSEA, per germline. Trimming took 4 bases from V and 1 from J, leaving 7 bases between them. The CDR3 nucleotides are TGCAGCGTTGGCCCAGGCCAAGAGACCCAGTACTTC. This encodes CSVGPGQETQYF. Variable domain in full (rest from reference TRBV29-1 and TRBJ2-5): SAVISQKPSRDICQRGTSLTIQCQVDSQVTMMFWYRQQPGQSLTLIATANQGSEATYESGFVIDKFPISRPNLTFSTLTVSNMSPEDSSIYLCSVGPGQETQYFGPGTRLLVL.

The rearrangement joins TRBV29-1 to TRBJ2-3, with TRBD1 as a possible D gene (6 bases). CDR3 length equals 15 residues. The V gene lost 6 bases and the J gene lost 0 bases, with 16 bases spanning the gap. The germline V gene has CDR1 SQVTM and CDR2 ANQGSEA. As DNA, the CDR3 is TGCAGCGTCAAGGACAGACTACCTAGCACAGATACGCAGTATTTT. This encodes CSVKDRLPSTDTQYF.

The CDR3 nucleotides read TGTGCCAGCAGCTTAGATCCCGGGACCTTCAATGAGCAGTTCTTC. It encodes CASSLDPGTFNEQFF. J is TRBJ2-1 and V is TRBV11-2; D may match TRBD1 or TRBD2 (5 bases each). Germline lookup yields CDR1 SGHAT and CDR2 FQNNGV. Trimming took 0 bases from V and 6 from J, leaving 12 bases between them. This CDR3 region has 15 residues.

The chain has TRBV7-2 and TRBJ2-1; D call uncertain. The J call is in doubt because the DNA end fits TRBJ2-7 better. The CDR3 length is 14 residues. CDR1 SGHTA and CDR2 FQGNSA come from the germline V gene. The CDR3 bases are TGTGCCAGCAGCCAAGGCAGAGCCTACAATGAGCAGTACTTC. This gives the protein CASSQGRAYNEQYF.

As to this clonotype: At one boundary the junction diverges from the germline segment, which might be a read error. The genes are TRBV2 and TRBJ1-4; D is uncertain. The germline V gene has CDR1 SNHLY and CDR2 FYNNEI. The CDR3 contains 15 residues. This CDR3 is CASSESQAANEKLFF. CDR3 in DNA: TGTGCCAGCAGTGAATCCCAGGCTGCTAATGAAAAGCTGTTTTTT.

This clonotype appeared many times. The V gene is TRBV29-1, the J gene TRBJ2-7, with TRBD2 as a possible D gene (6 bases). This CDR3 has 13 amino acids. Per the germline V gene, CDR1 is SQVTM and CDR2 is ANQGSEA. The ends were cut back, 4 bases at V and 6 bases at J, with 16 bases in the middle. The CDR3 DNA reads as TGCAGCGTTGCGGCTAGTGGAGGGCTCGAGCAGTACTTC. Protein sequence: CSVAASGGLEQYF.

At least ten counts were recorded for this clonotype. The V call is TRBV29-1, the J call TRBJ2-7, with 9 bases fitting TRBD2. V was clipped by 5 bases and J by 2 bases; unmatched bases: 1. The length of the CDR3 is 12 residues. Germline V CDR1 and CDR2: SQVTM, ANQGSEA. CDR3 DNA: TGCAGCGTTCTAGCGGGAACCTACGAGCAGTACTTC. This sequence encodes CSVLAGTYEQYF.

The chain carries TRBV7-2 and TRBJ2-2; no definite D call. This CDR3 has 13 amino acids. The germline V and J ends were trimmed by 4 bases and 13 bases, with 16 bases remaining between them. The germline gives CDR1 SGHTA, CDR2 FQGNSA. The CDR3 protein is CASSSQSLPGLFF. The CDR3 DNA reads TGTGCCAGCAGCTCCCAGTCACTTCCTGGGCTGTTTTTT.

The sample holds many counts of this clonotype. J is TRBJ2-5 and V is TRBV6-5, with D perhaps matching TRBD1 or TRBD2 (5 bases each). This CDR3 region has 15 residues. V dropped 0 bases and J dropped 2 bases, with 10 bases sitting between them. Per germline, CDR1 MNHEY and CDR2 SVGAGI. CDR3 amino acids: CASSYSLGRQETQYF. As DNA, the CDR3 is TGTGCCAGCAGTTACTCTTTGGGACGGCAAGAGACCCAGTACTTC.

V gene TRBV5-1 combines with J gene TRBJ1-5; no definite D call. Trimming stripped 0 bases from V and 9 bases from J, with 16 bases between. The CDR3 covers 15 residues. CDR1 SGHRS and CDR2 YFSETQ come from the germline V gene. The DNA for the CDR3 is TGCGCCAGCAGCTTGGACCCCCTCGGGCCCTGGCCCCAGCATTTT. Residues: CASSLDPLGPWPQHF.

The chain uses TRBV5-1 and TRBJ2-5; 7 nucleotides line up with TRBD2. V trimming: 4 bases; J trimming: 3 bases; junction bases outside the gene matches: 9. CDR1 SGHRS and CDR2 YFSETQ come from the germline V gene. This CDR3 comprises 15 residues. CDR3 in DNA: TGCGCCAGCAGCCCCCAGACCGGGACTAAAGAGACCCAGTACTTC. This encodes CASSPQTGTKETQYF.